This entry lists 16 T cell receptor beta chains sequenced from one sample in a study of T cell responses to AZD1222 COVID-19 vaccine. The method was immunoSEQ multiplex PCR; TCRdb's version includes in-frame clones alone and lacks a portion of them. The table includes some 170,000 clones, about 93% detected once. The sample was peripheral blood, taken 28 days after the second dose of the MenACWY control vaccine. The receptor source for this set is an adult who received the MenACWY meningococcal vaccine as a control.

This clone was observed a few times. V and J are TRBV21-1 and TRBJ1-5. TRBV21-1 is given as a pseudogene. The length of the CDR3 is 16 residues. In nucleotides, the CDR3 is TGTGCCAGCAGCAAACGCAGGGGAGGTTCCAATCAGCCCCAGCATTTT. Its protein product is CASSKRRGGSNQPQHF.

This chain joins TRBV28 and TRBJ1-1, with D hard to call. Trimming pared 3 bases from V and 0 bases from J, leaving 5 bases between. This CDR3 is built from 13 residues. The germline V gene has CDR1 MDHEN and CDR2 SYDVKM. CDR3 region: CASSFPVNTEAFF. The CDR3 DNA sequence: TGTGCCAGCAGTTTCCCGGTGAACACTGAAGCTTTCTTT.

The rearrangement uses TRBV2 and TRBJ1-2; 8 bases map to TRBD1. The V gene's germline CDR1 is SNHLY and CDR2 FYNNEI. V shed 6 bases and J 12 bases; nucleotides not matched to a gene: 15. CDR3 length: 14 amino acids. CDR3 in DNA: TGTGCCAGCAGAGGACAGGGATACGCTGTGGCCGACACCTTC. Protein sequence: CASRGQGYAVADTF.

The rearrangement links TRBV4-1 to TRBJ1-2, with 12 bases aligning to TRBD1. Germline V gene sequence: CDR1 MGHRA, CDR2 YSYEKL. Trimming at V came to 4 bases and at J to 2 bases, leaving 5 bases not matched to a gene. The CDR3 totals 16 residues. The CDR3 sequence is CASSLGTGGNNYGYTF. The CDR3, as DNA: TGCGCCAGCAGCCTCGGGACAGGGGGCAACAACTATGGCTACACCTTC.

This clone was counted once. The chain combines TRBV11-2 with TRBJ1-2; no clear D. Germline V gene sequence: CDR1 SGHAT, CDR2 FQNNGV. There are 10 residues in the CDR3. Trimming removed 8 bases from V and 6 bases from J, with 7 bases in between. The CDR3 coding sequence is TGTGCCAGCGCCAAAGATGGCTACACCTTC. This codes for CASAKDGYTF.

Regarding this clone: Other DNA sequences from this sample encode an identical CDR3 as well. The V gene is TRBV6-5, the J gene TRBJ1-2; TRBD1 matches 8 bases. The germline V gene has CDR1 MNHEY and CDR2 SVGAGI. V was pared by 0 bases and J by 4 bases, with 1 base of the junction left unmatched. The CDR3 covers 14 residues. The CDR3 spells CASSYSGQGYGYTF. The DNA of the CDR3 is TGTGCCAGCAGTTACTCAGGACAGGGCTATGGCTACACCTTC.

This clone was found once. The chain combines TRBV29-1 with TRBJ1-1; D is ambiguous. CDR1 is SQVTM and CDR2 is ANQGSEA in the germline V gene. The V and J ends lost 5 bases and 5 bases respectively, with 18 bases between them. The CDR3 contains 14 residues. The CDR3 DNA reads TGCAGCGTTCGCCGGGCGGGCCTGGCGACTGAAGCTTTCTTT. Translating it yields CSVRRAGLATEAFF.

The CDR3 is CASSQDSLSRSGIQYF. CDR3 in DNA: TGTGCCAGCAGCCAAGATTCATTGTCGCGGAGCGGCATTCAGTACTTC. The genes are TRBV4-2 and TRBJ2-4; maybe TRBD2 (5 bases). The CDR3 consists of 16 residues. V lost 0 bases to trimming and J lost 9 bases, with 18 bases between them. Germline CDR1 LGHNA, CDR2 YNFKEQ.

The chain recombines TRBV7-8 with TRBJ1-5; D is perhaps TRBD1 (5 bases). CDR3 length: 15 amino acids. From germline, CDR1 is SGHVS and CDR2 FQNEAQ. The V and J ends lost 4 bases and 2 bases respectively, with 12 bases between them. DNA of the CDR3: TGTGCCAGCAGCTACGGGGGAGGAGGCAATCAGCCCCAGCATTTT. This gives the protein CASSYGGGGNQPQHF.

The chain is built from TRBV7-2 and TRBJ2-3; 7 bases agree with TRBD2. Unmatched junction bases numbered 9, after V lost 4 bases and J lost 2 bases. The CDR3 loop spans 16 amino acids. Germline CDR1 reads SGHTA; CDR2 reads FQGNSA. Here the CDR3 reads CASSSRTRGPTDTQYF. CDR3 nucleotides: TGTGCCAGCAGCTCCCGGACTAGAGGACCCACAGATACGCAGTATTTT.

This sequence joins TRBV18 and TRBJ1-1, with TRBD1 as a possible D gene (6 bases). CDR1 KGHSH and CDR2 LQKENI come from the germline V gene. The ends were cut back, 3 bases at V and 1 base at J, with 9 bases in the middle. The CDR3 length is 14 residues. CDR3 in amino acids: CASSPPGANTEAFF. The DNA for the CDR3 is TGTGCCAGCTCACCTCCGGGGGCGAACACTGAAGCTTTCTTT.

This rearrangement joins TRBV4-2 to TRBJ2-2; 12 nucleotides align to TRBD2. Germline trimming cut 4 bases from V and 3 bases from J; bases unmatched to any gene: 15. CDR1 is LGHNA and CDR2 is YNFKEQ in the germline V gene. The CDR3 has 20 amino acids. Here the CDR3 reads CASSRELAGGPRTYTGELFF. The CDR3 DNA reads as TGTGCCAGCAGCCGCGAACTAGCGGGGGGCCCACGAACCTACACCGGGGAGCTGTTTTTT.

Written as DNA, the CDR3 is TGCGCCAGCAGCGCCTCCGAGGGACAGACCCGCAAACTGTTTTTT. It is translated as CASSASEGQTRKLFF. The J gene is TRBJ1-4, the V gene TRBV10-1; 7 bases align to TRBD1. The CDR3 sequence is 15 residues long. Trimming removed 6 bases from V and 11 bases from J; junction bases left unmatched: 15. Germline V lookup: CDR1 WNHNN, CDR2 SYGVQD (reference sequence).

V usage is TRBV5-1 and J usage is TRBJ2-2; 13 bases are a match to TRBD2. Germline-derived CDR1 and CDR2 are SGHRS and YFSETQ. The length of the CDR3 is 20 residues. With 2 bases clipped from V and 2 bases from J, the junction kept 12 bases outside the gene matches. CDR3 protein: CASSFPTRTSGGVNTGELFF. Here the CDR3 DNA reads TGCGCCAGCAGCTTCCCCACTAGGACTAGCGGGGGAGTCAACACCGGGGAGCTGTTTTTT.

The CDR3 is CASSYSQGQFNQPQHF. The CDR3 nucleotides are TGTGCCAGCAGTTACTCGCAGGGACAGTTCAATCAGCCCCAGCATTTT. The chain is built from TRBV6-2 or TRBV6-3 and TRBJ1-5; the match to TRBD1 covers 7 bases. Germline V gene sequence: CDR1 MNHEY, CDR2 SVGEGT. After removal of 0 bases from V and 3 bases from J, the junction contained 5 bases not matched to a gene. There are 16 residues in the CDR3.

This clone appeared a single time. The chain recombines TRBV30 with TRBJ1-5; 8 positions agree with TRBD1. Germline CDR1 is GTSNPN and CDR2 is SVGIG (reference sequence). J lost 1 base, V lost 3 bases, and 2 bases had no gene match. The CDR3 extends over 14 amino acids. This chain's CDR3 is CAWRTGGSNQPQHF. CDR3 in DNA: TGTGCCTGGAGAACAGGGGGGAGCAATCAGCCCCAGCATTTT. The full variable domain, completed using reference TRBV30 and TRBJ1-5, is SQTIHQWPATLVQPVGSPLSLECTVEGTSNPNLYWYRQAAGRGLQLLFYSVGIGQISSEVPQNLSASRPQDRQFILSSKKLLLSDSGFYLCAWRTGGSNQPQHFGDGTRLSIL.